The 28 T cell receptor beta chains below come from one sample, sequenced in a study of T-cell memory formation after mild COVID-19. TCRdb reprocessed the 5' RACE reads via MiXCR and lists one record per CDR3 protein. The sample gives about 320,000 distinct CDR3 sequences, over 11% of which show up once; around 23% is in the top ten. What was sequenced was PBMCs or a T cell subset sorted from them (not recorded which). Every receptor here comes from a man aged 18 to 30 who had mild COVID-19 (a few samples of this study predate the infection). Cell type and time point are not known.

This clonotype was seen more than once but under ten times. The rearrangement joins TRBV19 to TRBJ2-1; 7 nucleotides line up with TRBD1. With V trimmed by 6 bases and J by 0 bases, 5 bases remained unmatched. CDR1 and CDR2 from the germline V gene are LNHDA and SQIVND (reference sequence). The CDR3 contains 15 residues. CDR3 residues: CASSPRGYSYNEQFF. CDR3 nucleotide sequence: TGTGCCAGTAGCCCCAGGGGGTACTCCTACAATGAGCAGTTCTTC.

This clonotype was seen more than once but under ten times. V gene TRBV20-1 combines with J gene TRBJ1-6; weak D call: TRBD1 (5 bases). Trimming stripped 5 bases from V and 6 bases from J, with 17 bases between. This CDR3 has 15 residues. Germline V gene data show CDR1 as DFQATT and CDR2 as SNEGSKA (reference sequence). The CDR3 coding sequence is TGCAGTGCTCTAACGACCGGGACCGTTAATTCACCCCTCCACTTT. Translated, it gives CSALTTGTVNSPLHF.

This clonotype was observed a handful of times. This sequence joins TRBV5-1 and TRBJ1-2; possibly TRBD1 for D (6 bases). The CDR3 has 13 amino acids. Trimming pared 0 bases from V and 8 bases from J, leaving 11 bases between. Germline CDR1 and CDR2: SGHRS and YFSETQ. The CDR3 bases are TGCGCCAGCAGCTTGGACTGGGGGCGAGGCTACACCTTC. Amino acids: CASSLDWGRGYTF. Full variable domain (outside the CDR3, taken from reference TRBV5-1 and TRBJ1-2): KAGVTQTPRYLIKTRGQQVTLSCSPISGHRSVSWYQQTPGQGLQFLFEYFSETQRNKGNFPGRFSGRQFSNSRSEMNVSTLELGDSALYLCASSLDWGRGYTFGSGTRLTVV.

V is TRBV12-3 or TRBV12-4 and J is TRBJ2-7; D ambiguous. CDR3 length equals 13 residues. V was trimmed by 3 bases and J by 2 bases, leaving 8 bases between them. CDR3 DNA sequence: TGTGCCAGCAGTTTTGAGGTGCCCTACGAGCAGTACTTC. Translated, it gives CASSFEVPYEQYF.

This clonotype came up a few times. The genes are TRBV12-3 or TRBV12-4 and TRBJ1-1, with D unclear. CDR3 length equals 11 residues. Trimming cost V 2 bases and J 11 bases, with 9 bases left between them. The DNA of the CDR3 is TGTGCCAGCAGTTTAACGGGAATGGCTTTCTTT. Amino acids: CASSLTGMAFF.

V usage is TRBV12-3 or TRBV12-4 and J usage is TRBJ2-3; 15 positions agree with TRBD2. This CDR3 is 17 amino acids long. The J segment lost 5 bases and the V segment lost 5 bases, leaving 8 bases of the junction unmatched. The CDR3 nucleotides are TGTGCCAGCAGTCCCGGACTAGCGGGGGGGATAGGAGATACGCAGTATTTT. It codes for CASSPGLAGGIGDTQYF.

Here the CDR3 DNA reads TGTGCCAGCAGCTTAGACAGAGCAACTAATGAAAAACTGTTTTTT. As protein: CASSLDRATNEKLFF. This chain connects TRBV11-2 to TRBJ1-4, with D unresolved. The CDR3 extends over 15 amino acids. Germline V gives CDR1 SGHAT, CDR2 FQNNGV. V was trimmed by 0 bases and J by 0 bases, leaving 5 bases between them.

CDR3 sequence reads: CASSLADRWNTGELFF. CDR3 bases: TGCGCCAGCAGCTTGGCCGACAGGTGGAACACCGGGGAGCTGTTTTTT. The chain couples TRBV5-1 to TRBJ2-2; D may be TRBD1 (6 bases). The germline V gene encodes CDR1 SGHRS and CDR2 YFSETQ. Trimming took 0 bases from V and 1 from J, leaving 10 bases between them. The CDR3 is 16 residues long.

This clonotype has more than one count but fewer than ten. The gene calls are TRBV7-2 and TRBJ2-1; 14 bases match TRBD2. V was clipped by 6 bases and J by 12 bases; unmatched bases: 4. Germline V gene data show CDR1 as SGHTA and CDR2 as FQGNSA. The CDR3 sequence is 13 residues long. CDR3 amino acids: CASRRTSGGLQFF. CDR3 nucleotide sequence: TGTGCCAGCAGGCGGACTAGCGGGGGGCTGCAGTTCTTC.

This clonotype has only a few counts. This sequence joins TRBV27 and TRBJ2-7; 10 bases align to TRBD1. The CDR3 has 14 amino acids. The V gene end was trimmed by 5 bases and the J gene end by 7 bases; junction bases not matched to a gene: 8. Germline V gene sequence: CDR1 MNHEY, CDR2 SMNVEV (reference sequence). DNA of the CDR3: TGTGCCAGCAGTCCAGGGACAGGGGAGTGGGAGCAGTACGTC. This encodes CASSPGTGEWEQYV.

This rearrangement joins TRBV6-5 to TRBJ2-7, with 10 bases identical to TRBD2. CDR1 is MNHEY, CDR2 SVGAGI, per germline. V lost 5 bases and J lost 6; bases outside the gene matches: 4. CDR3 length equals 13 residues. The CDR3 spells CASSIAGGSEQYF. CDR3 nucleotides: TGTGCCAGCAGTATAGCGGGGGGTTCCGAGCAGTACTTC.

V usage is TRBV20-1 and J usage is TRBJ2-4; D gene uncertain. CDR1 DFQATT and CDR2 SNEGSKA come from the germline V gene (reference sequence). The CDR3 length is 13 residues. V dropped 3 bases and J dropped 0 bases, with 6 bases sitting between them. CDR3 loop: CSARIIAKNIQYF. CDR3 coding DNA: TGCAGTGCTAGGATTATAGCCAAAAACATTCAGTACTTC.

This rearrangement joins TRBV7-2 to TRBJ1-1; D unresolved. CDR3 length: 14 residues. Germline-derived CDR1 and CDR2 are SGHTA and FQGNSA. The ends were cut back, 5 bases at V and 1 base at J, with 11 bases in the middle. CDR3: CASSKDTQNTEAFF. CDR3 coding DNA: TGTGCCAGCAGCAAAGACACTCAGAACACTGAAGCTTTCTTT.

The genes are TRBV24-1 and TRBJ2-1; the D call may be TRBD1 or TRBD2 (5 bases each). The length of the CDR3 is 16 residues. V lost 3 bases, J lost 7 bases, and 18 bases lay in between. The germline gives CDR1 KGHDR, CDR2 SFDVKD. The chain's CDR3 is CATSDARGPPGNEQFF. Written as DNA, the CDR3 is TGTGCCACCAGTGATGCTAGGGGACCCCCTGGGAATGAGCAGTTCTTC.

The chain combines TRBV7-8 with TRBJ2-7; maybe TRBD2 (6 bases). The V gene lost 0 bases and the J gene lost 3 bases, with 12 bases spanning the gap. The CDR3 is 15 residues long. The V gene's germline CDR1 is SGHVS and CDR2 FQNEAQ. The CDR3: CASSLAGTRNYEQYV. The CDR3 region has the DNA TGTGCCAGCAGCTTAGCCGGGACTCGAAACTACGAGCAGTACGTC.

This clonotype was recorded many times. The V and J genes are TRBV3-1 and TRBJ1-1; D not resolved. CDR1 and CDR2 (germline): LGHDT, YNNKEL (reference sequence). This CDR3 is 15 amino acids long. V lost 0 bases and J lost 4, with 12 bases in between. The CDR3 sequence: CASSQEYASSTEAFF. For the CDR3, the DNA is TGTGCCAGCAGCCAAGAGTACGCATCGAGCACTGAAGCTTTCTTT.

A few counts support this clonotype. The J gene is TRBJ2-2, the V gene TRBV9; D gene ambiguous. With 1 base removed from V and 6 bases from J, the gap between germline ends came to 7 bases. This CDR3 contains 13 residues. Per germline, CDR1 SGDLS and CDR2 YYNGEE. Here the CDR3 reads CASSVFGAGELFF. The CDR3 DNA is TGTGCCAGCAGCGTATTTGGTGCCGGGGAGCTGTTTTTT. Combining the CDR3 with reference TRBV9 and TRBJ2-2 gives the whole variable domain DSGVTQTPKHLITATGQRVTLRCSPRSGDLSVYWYQQSLDQGLQFLIQYYNGEERAKGNILERFSAQQFPDLHSELNLSSLELGDSALYFCASSVFGAGELFFGEGSRLTVL.

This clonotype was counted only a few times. The CDR3 nucleotides read TGCAGTGCTAGGGTCGTCTCCTACAATGAGCAGTTCTTC. As protein: CSARVVSYNEQFF. This chain connects TRBV20-1 to TRBJ2-1; D gene unclear. The V gene's germline CDR1 is DFQATT and CDR2 SNEGSKA (reference sequence). Trimming shortened V by 3 bases and J by 0 bases, and 6 bases separated the two germline ends. This CDR3 comprises 13 residues.

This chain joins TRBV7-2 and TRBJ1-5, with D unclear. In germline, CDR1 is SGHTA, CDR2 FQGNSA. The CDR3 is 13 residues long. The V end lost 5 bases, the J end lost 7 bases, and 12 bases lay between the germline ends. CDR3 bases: TGTGCCAGCAGCCTGAAGCTCAGGCAGCCCCAGCATTTT. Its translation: CASSLKLRQPQHF.

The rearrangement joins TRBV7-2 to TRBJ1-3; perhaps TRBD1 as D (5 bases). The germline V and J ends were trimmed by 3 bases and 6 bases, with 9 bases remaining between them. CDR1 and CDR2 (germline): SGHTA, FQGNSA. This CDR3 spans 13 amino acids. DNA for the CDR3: TGTGCCAGCAGCTTTACAGGAGTAAACACCATATATTTT. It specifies CASSFTGVNTIYF.

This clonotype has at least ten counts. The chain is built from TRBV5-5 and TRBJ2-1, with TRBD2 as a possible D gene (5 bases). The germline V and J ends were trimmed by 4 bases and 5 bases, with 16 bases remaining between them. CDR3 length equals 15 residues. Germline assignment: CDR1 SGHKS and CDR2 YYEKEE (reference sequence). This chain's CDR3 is CASSRPGGRHNEQFF. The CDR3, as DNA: TGTGCCAGCAGCCGGCCAGGTGGGAGACACAATGAGCAGTTCTTC.

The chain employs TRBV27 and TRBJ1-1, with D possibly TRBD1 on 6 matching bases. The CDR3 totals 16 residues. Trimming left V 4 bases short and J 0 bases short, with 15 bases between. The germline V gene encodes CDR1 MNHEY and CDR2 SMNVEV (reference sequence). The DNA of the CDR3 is TGTGCCAGCAGTTCACCCGGACAGCGCATGAACACTGAAGCTTTCTTT. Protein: CASSSPGQRMNTEAFF.

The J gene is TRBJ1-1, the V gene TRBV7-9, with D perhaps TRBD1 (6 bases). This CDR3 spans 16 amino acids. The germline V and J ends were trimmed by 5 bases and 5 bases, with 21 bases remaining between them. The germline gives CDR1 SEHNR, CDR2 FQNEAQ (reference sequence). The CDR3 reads CASSQQGLDRRTEAFF. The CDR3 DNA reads TGTGCCAGCAGCCAACAGGGATTAGACCGGAGGACTGAAGCTTTCTTT. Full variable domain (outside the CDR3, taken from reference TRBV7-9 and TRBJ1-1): DTGVSQNPRHKITKRGQNVTFRCDPISEHNRLYWYRQTLGQGPEFLTYFQNEAQLEKSRLLSDRFSAERPKGSFSTLEIQRTEQGDSAMYLCASSQQGLDRRTEAFFGQGTRLTVV.

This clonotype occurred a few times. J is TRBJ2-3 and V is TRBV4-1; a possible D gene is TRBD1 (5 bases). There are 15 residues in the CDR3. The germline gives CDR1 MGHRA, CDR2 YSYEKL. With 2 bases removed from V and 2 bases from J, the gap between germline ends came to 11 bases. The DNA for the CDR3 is TGCGCCAGCAGCCAACCGGGCAGGGTCACAGATACGCAGTATTTT. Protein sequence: CASSQPGRVTDTQYF.

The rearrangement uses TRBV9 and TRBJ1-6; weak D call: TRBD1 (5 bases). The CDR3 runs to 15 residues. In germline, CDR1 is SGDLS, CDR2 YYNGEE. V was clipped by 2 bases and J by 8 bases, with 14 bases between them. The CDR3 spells CASSVEGSGDSPLHF. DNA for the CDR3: TGTGCCAGCAGCGTGGAAGGTTCGGGGGATTCACCCCTCCACTTT. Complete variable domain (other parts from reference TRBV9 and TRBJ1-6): DSGVTQTPKHLITATGQRVTLRCSPRSGDLSVYWYQQSLDQGLQFLIQYYNGEERAKGNILERFSAQQFPDLHSELNLSSLELGDSALYFCASSVEGSGDSPLHFGNGTRLTVT.

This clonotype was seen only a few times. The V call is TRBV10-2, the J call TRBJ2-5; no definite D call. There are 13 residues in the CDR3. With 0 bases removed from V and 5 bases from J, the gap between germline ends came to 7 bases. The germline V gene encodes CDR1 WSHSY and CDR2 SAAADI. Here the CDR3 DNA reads TGCGCCAGCAGTGAGTCGGAAGGGGAGACCCAGTACTTC. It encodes CASSESEGETQYF.

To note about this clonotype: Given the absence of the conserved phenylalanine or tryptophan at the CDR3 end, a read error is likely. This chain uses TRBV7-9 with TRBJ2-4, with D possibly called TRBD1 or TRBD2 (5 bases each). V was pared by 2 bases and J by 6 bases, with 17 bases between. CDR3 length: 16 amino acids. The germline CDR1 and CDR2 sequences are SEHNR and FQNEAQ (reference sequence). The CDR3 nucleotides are TGTGCCAGCAGCTTATACGGGGCGAGACTGCGAAACATTCAGTACCTC. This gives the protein CASSLYGARLRNIQYL.

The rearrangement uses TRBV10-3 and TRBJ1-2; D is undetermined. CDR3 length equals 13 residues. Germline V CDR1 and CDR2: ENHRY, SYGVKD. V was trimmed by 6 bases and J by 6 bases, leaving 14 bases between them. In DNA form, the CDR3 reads TGTGCCATCAGGGGCGGGGAGGGCAATGGCTACACCTTC. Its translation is CAIRGGEGNGYTF.